This is a list of T cell receptor beta chains from one sample in a study of OX40 agonist ivuxolimab in advanced cancers. Data came from immunoSEQ multiplex PCR; TCRdb stores just in-frame clones and leaves some out. This table holds about 23,000 clones, approximately 81% found once. Source: CD4+ or CD8+ T cells sorted from blood, taken in a trial of the OX40 agonist ivuxolimab. The receptors derive from an adult with an advanced solid tumor such as melanoma, head and neck, liver or kidney cancer. Each CDR3 is given with its conserved first and last residue. Each record gives: D gene, clone size, V gene, J gene, CDR3 protein, CDR3 DNA. A D gene is named only where the DNA matches it firmly. Some rows mark clone size as missing; the rest say once, few, many or name a class of expanded clone.

NA	NA	TRBV6-5	TRBJ1-1	CASSYAGGSYTEAFF	TGTGCCAGCAGTTACGCCGGGGGATCATACACTGAAGCTTTCTTT
NA	once	TRBV25-1	TRBJ2-2	CASSVSYTGELFF	TGTGCCAGCAGTGTTTCCTACACCGGGGAGCTGTTTTTT
TRBD2	NA	TRBV13	TRBJ2-1	CASSLRDTSGGAKAYNEQFF	TGTGCCAGCAGCTTAAGGGATACTAGCGGGGGGGCCAAGGCGTACAATGAGCAGTTCTTC
NA	NA	TRBV11-2	TRBJ2-7	CASSRTGTYEQYF	TGTGCCAGCAGCAGAACAGGTACCTACGAGCAGTACTTC
NA	NA	TRBV10-3	TRBJ2-7	CAISEPKAGDTYEQYF	TGTGCCATCAGTGAGCCGAAGGCAGGGGACACCTACGAGCAGTACTTC
NA	NA	TRBV7-2	TRBJ2-7	CASSLEGSLYEQYF	TGTGCCAGCAGCTTAGAGGGCAGCCTCTACGAGCAGTACTTC
NA	NA	TRBV5-6	TRBJ1-2	CASSFFSGYTF	TGTGCCAGCAGCTTCTTTTCGGGCTACACCTTC
NA	NA	TRBV7-2	TRBJ1-4	CASSLFLGRNEKLFF	TGTGCCAGCAGCTTATTCCTCGGGCGTAATGAAAAACTGTTTTTT
NA	NA	TRBV2	TRBJ2-7	CASSEGPSYEQYF	TGTGCCAGCAGTGAGGGACCTAGTTACGAGCAGTACTTC
TRBD1	NA	TRBV10-1	TRBJ1-2	CASAWTGATTNYGYTF	TGCGCCAGCGCCTGGACAGGGGCGACTACTAACTATGGCTACACCTTC
NA	NA	TRBV9	TRBJ2-3	CASSSDSTDMQYF	TGTGCCAGCAGCTCGGACAGCACAGATATGCAGTATTTT
TRBD1	NA	TRBV9	TRBJ1-1	CASSERRTGSTEAFF	TGTGCCAGCAGCGAGAGAAGGACAGGGAGCACTGAAGCTTTCTTT
TRBD1	NA	TRBV11-2	TRBJ2-5	CASSSTGGRVLETQYF	TGTGCCAGCAGCTCGACAGGGGGCAGGGTGCTAGAGACCCAGTACTTC